The T cell receptor beta chain under discussion was sequenced for a study of cytomegalovirus exposure and HLA in healthy donors. This CDR3 contains 18 residues. The V and J ends lost 1 base and 6 bases respectively, with 19 bases between them. Germline values: CDR1 MGHDK, CDR2 SYGVNS. For this clone: Its antigen remains unidentified.

Researchers ran the PCR with 60 Vbeta and 13 Jbeta primers. The table came from immunoSEQ multiplex PCR; TCRdb's copy has only in-frame clones and leaves some out. The sample contains more than 80,000 clones, roughly 79% of which appear only once. Study-wide results and caveats: For most TCR beta V segments, an earlier analysis put the productive rate at about 90% or about 30% of the time.

The origin of this receptor is a man aged 18 to 29 in good health and CMV-seropositive. The chain is built from TRBV25-1 and TRBJ2-6; D possibly corresponds to TRBD2 (5 bases). Material: PBMCs. The CDR3 nucleotides are TGTGCCAGCAGTGAATGGGGAGTCGGCAGACACGAGGCCAACGTCCTGACTTTC. This gives the protein CASSEWGVGRHEANVLTF.